This TCR beta chain appears in the sequencing data of a study of control samples from healthy donors and cancer patients. Trimming took 2 bases from V and 6 from J; bases not matched to a gene: 11. This CDR3 has 17 residues. Looked up from germline, CDR1 is KGHSH and CDR2 is LQKENI. The protocol was immunoSEQ multiplex PCR, while the TCRdb copy is restricted to in-frame clones and leaves out a portion. The sample includes about 68,000 clones, 75% to 85% of them seen just once. The V call is TRBV18, the J call TRBJ2-2, with 8 bases identical to TRBD1. The specimen sequenced was blood. This sequence was found in a man between 60 and 75 years old in good health. CDR3 bases: TGTGCCAGCTCACCAAGGCTTCTCCAGGGGGCCCCCGGGGAGCTGTTTTTT. Translated: CASSPRLLQGAPGELFF.